These 27 T cell receptor beta chains share one sample of origin, sequenced in a study of control samples from healthy donors and cancer patients. The repertoire was sequenced with immunoSEQ multiplex PCR; TCRdb's copy has only in-frame clones and lacks some. Seen here are about 58,000 clones, approximately 89% observed once, and the top ten hold 9.5% to 15%. Sequenced: PBMCs. These receptors all come from a woman in her fifties or sixties with lung cancer.

The chain is built from TRBV5-4 and TRBJ2-2; possibly TRBD1 or TRBD2 for D (5 bases each). Per germline, CDR1 SGHNT and CDR2 YYREEE (reference sequence). V was trimmed by 5 bases and J by 0 bases, leaving 11 bases between them. This CDR3 spans 15 amino acids. The CDR3 reads CASSGRDPNTGELFF. In DNA, the CDR3 is TGTGCCAGCAGTGGCCGGGACCCGAACACCGGGGAGCTGTTTTTT.

This clone was counted once. The chain uses TRBV7-3 and TRBJ1-2; 7 positions match TRBD1. In germline, CDR1 is SGHTA, CDR2 FQGTGA. After removal of 4 bases from V and 0 bases from J, the junction contained 5 bases not matched to a gene. The CDR3 runs 15 residues. This chain's CDR3 is CASSSTGATNYGYTF. Written as DNA, the CDR3 is TGTGCCAGCAGCTCAACAGGGGCGACTAACTATGGCTACACCTTC.

The chain uses TRBV30 and TRBJ2-1, with TRBD2 identical over 8 bases. CDR1 and CDR2 from the germline V gene are GTSNPN and SVGIG (reference sequence). The CDR3 loop spans 15 amino acids. The J segment lost 7 bases and the V segment lost 2 bases, leaving 10 bases of the junction unmatched. The CDR3 DNA follows: TGTGCCTGGAGTCAAGCGGGAGTGGGGAGAAATGAGCAGTTCTTC. This sequence encodes CAWSQAGVGRNEQFF. The whole variable domain, filled in from reference TRBV30 and TRBJ2-1, reads SQTIHQWPATLVQPVGSPLSLECTVEGTSNPNLYWYRQAAGRGLQLLFYSVGIGQISSEVPQNLSASRPQDRQFILSSKKLLLSDSGFYLCAWSQAGVGRNEQFFGPGTRLTVL.

This rearrangement joins TRBV10-2 to TRBJ1-5; the D gene is possibly TRBD1 (5 bases). The CDR3 has 14 residues. V lost 2 bases, J lost 6 bases, and 11 bases lay in between. CDR1 is WSHSY, CDR2 SAAADI, per germline. The CDR3 DNA is TGCGCCAGCAGTGAGAGGGGCACAGGTCAGCCCCAGCATTTT. It yields the protein CASSERGTGQPQHF.

The V gene is TRBV5-4, the J gene TRBJ2-2; D is ambiguous. This CDR3 contains 15 residues. CDR1 is SGHNT, CDR2 YYREEE, per germline (reference sequence). V was shortened by 1 base and J by 0 bases, with 7 bases between the two germline ends. CDR3 nucleotide sequence: TGTGCCAGCAGCTTGTGGACGGCGAACACCGGGGAGCTGTTTTTT. Translated: CASSLWTANTGELFF.

The gene calls are TRBV28 and TRBJ1-5; unclear D gene. Trimming shortened V by 3 bases and J by 3 bases, and 9 bases separated the two germline ends. The CDR3 has 14 residues. CDR1 and CDR2 (germline): MDHEN, SYDVKM. This CDR3 is CASSFRRDNQPQHF. In DNA, the CDR3 is TGTGCCAGCAGTTTTCGGAGGGACAATCAGCCCCAGCATTTT.

This clone was seen a few times. This chain connects TRBV7-9 to TRBJ1-2; 9 nucleotides match TRBD1. Trimming took 3 bases from V and 7 from J; bases not matched to a gene: 15. The CDR3 sequence is 17 residues long. Looked up from germline, CDR1 is SEHNR and CDR2 is FQNEAQ (reference sequence). CDR3 in amino acids: CASSLDLTGGARGGYTF. CDR3 sequence (DNA): TGTGCCAGCAGCTTGGACCTCACAGGGGGCGCAAGGGGTGGCTACACCTTC.

The genes are TRBV7-2 and TRBJ2-1, with TRBD2 matching over 7 bases. CDR3 length: 12 amino acids. Germline V gene sequence: CDR1 SGHTA, CDR2 FQGNSA. V gave up 1 base and J gave up 15 bases; unmatched junction bases: 6. As DNA, the CDR3 is TGTGCCAGCAGCTTAGGGCGGGGGAGATGGTTCTTC. This codes for CASSLGRGRWFF.

V usage is TRBV15 and J usage is TRBJ1-2; 8 bases are shared with TRBD1. Looked up from germline, CDR1 is LNHNV and CDR2 is YYDKDF (reference sequence). The J segment lost 2 bases and the V segment lost 5 bases, leaving 1 base of the junction unmatched. This CDR3 is 13 amino acids long. CDR3 coding DNA: TGTGCCACCAGCGGACAGGGAAACTATGGCTACACCTTC. Residues: CATSGQGNYGYTF. The full variable domain, with the rest looked up from reference TRBV15 and TRBJ1-2, is DAMVIQNPRYQVTQFGKPVTLSCSQTLNHNVMYWYQQKSSQAPKLLFHYYDKDFNNEADTPDNFQSRRPNTSFCFLDIRSPGLGDTAMYLCATSGQGNYGYTFGSGTRLTVV.

The J gene is TRBJ2-3, the V gene TRBV7-8; 8 nucleotides match TRBD1. Germline V gene sequence: CDR1 SGHVS, CDR2 FQNEAQ. The CDR3 covers 16 residues. V shed 1 base and J 0 bases; nucleotides not matched to a gene: 3. The CDR3 sequence: CASSLGQGQSTDTQYF. The CDR3 region has the DNA TGTGCCAGCAGCTTAGGACAGGGGCAAAGCACAGATACGCAGTATTTT. The whole variable domain, filled in from reference TRBV7-8 and TRBJ2-3, reads GAGVSQSPRYKVAKRGQDVALRCDPISGHVSLFWYQQALGQGPEFLTYFQNEAQLDKSGLPSDRFFAERPEGSVSTLKIQRTQQEDSAVYLCASSLGQGQSTDTQYFGPGTRLTVL.

The chain has TRBV28 and TRBJ2-1; TRBD2 matches 9 bases. Germline V CDR1 and CDR2: MDHEN, SYDVKM. Trimming at V came to 9 bases and at J to 6 bases, leaving 12 bases not matched to a gene. The CDR3 spans 15 residues. The CDR3 coding sequence is TGTGCCAGTAGGGAAGGTAGCGGGAGTGGCAATGAGCAGTTCTTC. It is translated as CASREGSGSGNEQFF. The full variable domain, rest sourced from reference TRBV28 and TRBJ2-1, is DVKVTQSSRYLVKRTGEKVFLECVQDMDHENMFWYRQDPGLGLRLIYFSYDVKMKEKGDIPEGYSVSREKKERFSLILESASTNQTSMYLCASREGSGSGNEQFFGPGTRLTVL.

The chain carries TRBV3-1 (or the pseudogene TRBV3-2) and TRBJ1-3, with D perhaps TRBD1 (5 bases). The germline V gene encodes CDR1 LGHDT and CDR2 YNNKEL (reference sequence). Between the trimmed V and J ends, which lost 6 bases and 7 bases, there was a span of 16 bases. This CDR3 has 14 amino acids. CDR3 coding DNA: TGTGCCAGCAGAGGGGCAGCCGCGTGGAACACCATATATTTT. The encoded protein is CASRGAAAWNTIYF.

The CDR3 nucleotides read TGTGCCAGTAGTGGGAGCTCAGATACGCAGTATTTT. It translates to CASSGSSDTQYF. The J gene is TRBJ2-3, the V gene TRBV19; D is possibly TRBD2 (5 bases). This CDR3 spans 12 amino acids. Germline assignment: CDR1 LNHDA and CDR2 SQIVND (reference sequence). V gave up 5 bases and J gave up 4 bases, with 7 bases separating them.

V and J are TRBV11-1 and TRBJ1-5; D might be TRBD1 (6 bases). Germline CDR1 and CDR2: SGHAT and FQDESV (reference sequence). CDR3 length: 13 amino acids. V was pared by 5 bases and J by 7 bases, with 12 bases between. CDR3 loop: CASSATGLQPQHF. The CDR3 DNA sequence: TGTGCCAGCAGCGCAACAGGGTTGCAGCCCCAGCATTTT. Looking up the rest from reference TRBV11-1 and TRBJ1-5 gives the full variable domain: EAEVAQSPRYKITEKSQAVAFWCDPISGHATLYWYRQILGQGPELLVQFQDESVVDDSQLPKDRFSAERLKGVDSTLKIQPAELGDSAMYLCASSATGLQPQHFGDGTRLSIL.

This clone was observed once. The V gene is TRBV4-1, the J gene TRBJ1-3, with D possibly being TRBD1 (5 bases). CDR1 is MGHRA, CDR2 YSYEKL, per germline. The V end was cut by 1 base, the J end by 1 base, with 11 bases between. CDR3 size: 16 residues. CDR3: CASSQVFRGSGNTIYF. CDR3 DNA: TGCGCCAGCAGCCAAGTCTTTCGGGGGTCTGGAAACACCATATATTTT.

The genes are TRBV3-1 (or the pseudogene TRBV3-2) and TRBJ2-7, with 7 bases identical to TRBD2. From germline, CDR1 is LGHDT and CDR2 YNNKEL (reference sequence). This CDR3 region has 12 residues. V gave up 5 bases and J gave up 3 bases; unmatched junction bases: 1. The CDR3 DNA reads TGTGCCAGCAGCGGCGGGAGCTACGAGCAGTACTTC. This translates into CASSGGSYEQYF.

V usage is TRBV7-2 and J usage is TRBJ2-7, with TRBD2 matching 7 bases. The CDR3 spans 15 residues. Germline lookup yields CDR1 SGHTA and CDR2 FQGNSA. Trimming removed 1 base from V and 3 bases from J; junction bases left unmatched: 6. Here the CDR3 reads CASSLGGLAVYEQYF. The CDR3, as DNA: TGTGCCAGCAGCTTAGGAGGCCTAGCGGTCTACGAGCAGTACTTC.

The chain recombines TRBV20-1 with TRBJ1-1; D is uncertain. The germline gives CDR1 DFQATT, CDR2 SNEGSKA (reference sequence). Between the trimmed V and J ends, which lost 0 bases and 11 bases, there was a span of 7 bases. The CDR3 totals 10 residues. CDR3 region: CSAREVWAFF. The DNA for the CDR3 is TGCAGTGCTAGAGAAGTCTGGGCTTTCTTT.

This clone was found once. It is likely a read error, because the conserved phenylalanine at the end of the CDR3 is missing. No DNA is shown, since the ends of the CDR3 on it are uncertain; the CDR3 is the one TCRdb lists. V is TRBV2 and J is TRBJ1-1; TRBD1, as called in the table, went unchecked against the DNA. The CDR3 adds up to 14 amino acids, both ends counted. Germline V gene lookup returns CDR1 SNHLY and CDR2 FYNNEI. This CDR3 reads CASSEESGTGAALG.

The chain carries TRBV9 and TRBJ1-3; tentatively, D is TRBD1 (6 bases). V lost 0 bases, J lost 0 bases, and 7 bases lay in between. This CDR3 has 15 residues. The germline gives CDR1 SGDLS, CDR2 YYNGEE. CDR3 residues: CASSVGQASGNTIYF. The CDR3, as DNA: TGTGCCAGCAGCGTAGGACAGGCCTCTGGAAACACCATATATTTT.

The V and J genes are TRBV19 and TRBJ2-6; 8 bases line up with TRBD2. V was pared by 4 bases and J by 4 bases, with 9 bases of the junction left unmatched. The CDR3 runs to 17 residues. The germline gives CDR1 LNHDA, CDR2 SQIVND (reference sequence). Written as DNA, the CDR3 is TGTGCCAGTAGTACGGGGGGGCCCCTCACCGGGGCCAACGTCCTGACTTTC. This translates into CASSTGGPLTGANVLTF.

The chain links TRBV12-5 to TRBJ2-7; the D is unclear. The V gene's germline CDR1 is LGHNT and CDR2 FRNRAP. This CDR3 comprises 10 residues. Trimming left V 6 bases short and J 3 bases short, with 3 bases between. The CDR3 loop is CASGDYEQYF. The DNA for the CDR3 is TGTGCTAGTGGAGACTACGAGCAGTACTTC.

The DNA for the CDR3 is TGCGCCAGCAGCCCATTTAGCGGGACTCCCTACGAGCAGTACTTC. Translated: CASSPFSGTPYEQYF. This chain links TRBV5-1 with TRBJ2-7; 8 bases align to TRBD2. V was pared by 4 bases and J by 2 bases, with 8 bases of the junction left unmatched. Germline CDR1 SGHRS, CDR2 YFSETQ. There are 15 residues in the CDR3.

The gene calls are TRBV3-1 (or the pseudogene TRBV3-2) and TRBJ2-3; D remains unclear. V was pared by 5 bases and J by 9 bases, with 12 bases between. Germline CDR1 is LGHDT and CDR2 is YNNKEL (reference sequence). This CDR3 is 12 amino acids long. CDR3 bases: TGTGCCAGCAGCAACCCCTCCGCCACGCAGTATTTT. This encodes CASSNPSATQYF.

CDR3 protein: CASSLGLQASTEAFF. The DNA of the CDR3 is TGTGCCAGCAGCTTAGGGCTCCAGGCATCCACTGAAGCTTTCTTT. The chain employs TRBV7-9 and TRBJ1-1; D ambiguous. The CDR3 runs to 15 residues. V shed 1 base and J shed 4 bases, with 13 bases lying between them. The germline V gene encodes CDR1 SEHNR and CDR2 FQNEAQ (reference sequence).

V gene TRBV28 combines with J gene TRBJ1-2; 8 positions match TRBD1. In germline, CDR1 is MDHEN, CDR2 SYDVKM. The CDR3 length is 12 residues. The trim removed 7 bases at V and 8 bases at J, leaving 6 bases unmatched. CDR3 sequence reads: CASNVRGLGYTF. DNA for the CDR3: TGTGCCAGCAATGTCAGGGGGCTGGGCTACACCTTC.

The chain links TRBV19 to TRBJ1-1; a possible D gene is TRBD1 (5 bases). The CDR3 totals 14 residues. Trimming shortened V by 6 bases and J by 1 base, and 12 bases separated the two germline ends. Germline V CDR1 and CDR2: LNHDA, SQIVND (reference sequence). CDR3 nucleotides: TGTGCCAGTAGCCCCCTGGGGGGGAACACTGAAGCTTTCTTT. The encoded protein is CASSPLGGNTEAFF.